The table lists the clone carrying this T cell receptor (beta chain) with a few counts. Its antigen is not identified. Profiled with immunoSEQ multiplex PCR; TCRdb holds only in-frame clones, not every one. The sample has some 140,000 clones; roughly 84% are singletons. The sample is drawn from a study of radiation and T cells in renal cell carcinoma. Overall study: Nephrectomy followed 15 Gy stereotactic body radiation by 4 weeks. Study results and caveats: In blood, top tumor clones expanded by 2 weeks, shrinking by 4.

V lost 5 bases to trimming and J lost 5 bases, with 12 bases between them. The CDR3 has 13 residues. The V gene's germline CDR1 is LNHDA and CDR2 SQIVND (reference sequence). Time point defined: baseline pretreatment blood. The treatment here: 15 Gy SBRT to primary tumor, nephrectomy 4 weeks later. This renal cell carcinoma was of the clear cell type. This chain links TRBV19 with TRBJ1-1, with no clear D. Sequenced here: blood, sampled from a patient whose treatment included radiotherapy and nephrectomy. This sequence was found in a woman aged 45 to 65 with renal cell carcinoma. The CDR3 loop reads CASSLGGVTEAFF. DNA for the CDR3: TGTGCCAGTAGTCTCGGTGGGGTGACTGAAGCTTTCTTT.